A selection of T cell receptor beta chains follows, all from one sample in a study of CD8+ T cells in alopecia areata. Sequencing used immunoSEQ multiplex PCR; TCRdb keeps in-frame clones, though not all of them. The sample carries 150,000 to 200,000 clones, roughly 60% recorded once. This specimen consisted of CD4+ T cells sorted from blood, obtained around week 50, from a patient treated with tofacitinib. These receptors all stem from a human donor with alopecia areata. The CDR3 runs from the conserved cysteine through the conserved F or W. D genes are given only for firm matches. Clone sizes are given selectively: once, few, many, or a class where the clone is expanded.

size: .; D: .; V: TRBV5-6; J: TRBJ2-6; DNA: TGTGCCAGCAGCCAGGACTCTGGGGCCAACGTCCTGACTTTC; CDR3: CASSQDSGANVLTF
size: few; D: .; V: TRBV4-3; J: TRBJ1-3; DNA: TGCGCCAGCAGCCAAGAAACAGTCCGAAACACCATATATTTT; CDR3: CASSQETVRNTIYF
size: .; D: .; V: TRBV30; J: TRBJ2-7; DNA: TGTGCCTGGAGTGTACTTTCCCCAGAGCAGTACTTC; CDR3: CAWSVLSPEQYF
size: .; D: .; V: TRBV7-9; J: TRBJ2-5; DNA: TGTGCCAGCAGCTTCATGGGGCCCACTAGTGAGACCCAGTACTTC; CDR3: CASSFMGPTSETQYF
size: .; D: .; V: TRBV30; J: TRBJ1-5; DNA: TGTGCCTGGAATCAGGGGTTACCGTTCAATCAGCCCCAGCATTTT; CDR3: CAWNQGLPFNQPQHF
size: many; D: .; V: TRBV14; J: TRBJ2-7; DNA: TGTGCCAGCAGCCAAGGGTTAAGGAATTACGAGCAGTACTTC; CDR3: CASSQGLRNYEQYF
size: .; D: .; V: TRBV5-1; J: TRBJ2-4; DNA: TGCGCCAGCAGCTTGTATAGGGGGAACATTCAGTACTTC; CDR3: CASSLYRGNIQYF
size: once; D: TRBD1; V: TRBV4-1; J: TRBJ2-2; DNA: TGCGCCAGCAGCCAAGAAGGACAGGGGGCTACCGGGGAGCTGTTTTTT; CDR3: CASSQEGQGATGELFF
size: .; D: TRBD1; V: TRBV6-6; J: TRBJ2-7; DNA: TGTGCCAGTCAGGGACAGGGGGTCGACGAGCAGTACTTC; CDR3: CASQGQGVDEQYF
size: few; D: .; V: TRBV29-1; J: TRBJ1-2; DNA: TGCAGCGTTGAGGAGGGATTAAGCTATGGCTACACCTTC; CDR3: CSVEEGLSYGYTF
size: once; D: .; V: TRBV7-6; J: TRBJ2-3; DNA: TGTGCCAGCAGCTTAGGGACGGGCAGATACACAGATACGCAGTATTTT; CDR3: CASSLGTGRYTDTQYF
size: .; D: .; V: TRBV30; J: TRBJ1-2; DNA: TGTGCCTGGAGGACGGGACCGCTTGGGGAAAACGGCTACACCTTC; CDR3: CAWRTGPLGENGYTF
size: few; D: TRBD2; V: TRBV6-5; J: TRBJ2-1; DNA: TGTGCCAGCAGTACCGTAGGACTAGCCGGGAATGAGCAGTTCTTC; CDR3: CASSTVGLAGNEQFF
size: .; D: .; V: TRBV29-1; J: TRBJ2-2; DNA: TGCAGCGTTGTTGAGGGGAACACCGGGGAGCTGTTTTTT; CDR3: CSVVEGNTGELFF
size: .; D: .; V: TRBV23-1; J: TRBJ1-5; DNA: TGCGCCAGCAGTCAATCACGACGCCTGAATAGCAATCAGCCCCAGCATTTT; CDR3: CASSQSRRLNSNQPQHF
size: .; D: TRBD1; V: TRBV5-1; J: TRBJ2-1; DNA: TGCGCCAGCAGCTCGGAGTACCGGGACAGGGGTAGCGATGAGCAGTTCTTC; CDR3: CASSSEYRDRGSDEQFF
size: .; D: TRBD1; V: TRBV29-1; J: TRBJ1-2; DNA: TGCAGCGCTGCGACAGGGGGCGAGAACTATGGCTACACCTTC; CDR3: CSAATGGENYGYTF
size: few; D: .; V: TRBV29-1; J: TRBJ2-3; DNA: TGCAGCGTTGATGGTGGGGGTCTCACAGATACGCAGTATTTT; CDR3: CSVDGGGLTDTQYF
size: .; D: .; V: TRBV4-3; J: TRBJ2-7; DNA: TGCGCCAGCAGCCAAGCCCGGGGCCAATATTACGAGCAGTACTTC; CDR3: CASSQARGQYYEQYF
size: .; D: TRBD1; V: TRBV29-1; J: TRBJ2-7; DNA: TGCAGCGTTGGCGGACAGGGAACTTTCTACGAGCAGTACTTC; CDR3: CSVGGQGTFYEQYF
size: .; D: .; V: TRBV6-1; J: TRBJ1-1; DNA: TGTGCCAGCAGTGAATGGGGGGACGCTTTCTTT; CDR3: CASSEWGDAFF
size: .; D: TRBD2; V: TRBV11-2; J: TRBJ2-2; DNA: TGTGCCAGCACCCTTAGCGGGGCCCGTGTCGGGGAGCTGTTTTTT; CDR3: CASTLSGARVGELFF
size: once; D: .; V: TRBV4-3; J: TRBJ2-1; DNA: TGCGCCAGCAGCCAAGATAGGACAGCCTTCAATGAGCAGTTCTTC; CDR3: CASSQDRTAFNEQFF
size: few; D: .; V: TRBV29-1; J: TRBJ2-7; DNA: TGCAGCGGTAAAAACACCTATTCCTACGAGCAGTACTTC; CDR3: CSGKNTYSYEQYF
size: once; D: .; V: TRBV5-1; J: TRBJ2-3; DNA: TGCGCCAGCAGCTTGCAGGGGCCGGACACAGATACGCAGTATTTT; CDR3: CASSLQGPDTDTQYF
size: .; D: .; V: TRBV25-1; J: TRBJ2-5; DNA: TGTGCCAGCACCCCCCCCAGGGTAGGAGAGACCCAGTACTTC; CDR3: CASTPPRVGETQYF
size: .; D: .; V: TRBV29-1; J: TRBJ1-5; DNA: TGCAGCGTTGCTGGGCAGGAAAATCAGCCCCAGCATTTT; CDR3: CSVAGQENQPQHF
size: once; D: TRBD1; V: TRBV5-1; J: TRBJ2-1; DNA: TGCGCCAGCAGCTCCAGGGGGCCGAACAATGAGCAGTTCTTC; CDR3: CASSSRGPNNEQFF
size: .; D: .; V: TRBV5-1; J: TRBJ2-2; DNA: TGCGCCAGCAGCTCAGCCGCGGGACATTCAACCGGGGAGCTGTTTTTT; CDR3: CASSSAAGHSTGELFF
size: .; D: .; V: TRBV2; J: TRBJ1-4; DNA: TGTGCCAGCAGCGACAGTAATGAAAAACTGTTTTTT; CDR3: CASSDSNEKLFF
size: few; D: .; V: TRBV18; J: TRBJ1-2; DNA: TGTGCCAGCTCACCACTCTCCGAAGCCTATGGCTACACCTTC; CDR3: CASSPLSEAYGYTF
size: .; D: .; V: TRBV28; J: TRBJ2-4; DNA: TGTGCCAGCAGTTTGCGAGGGGGAAACGGCATTCAGTACTTC; CDR3: CASSLRGGNGIQYF
size: .; D: .; V: TRBV29-1; J: TRBJ2-3; DNA: TGCAGCGTTGCCCCGCGGACAGTTCCTACGCAGTATTTT; CDR3: CSVAPRTVPTQYF
size: .; D: .; V: TRBV29-1; J: TRBJ2-2; DNA: TGCAGCGTTCGCAGGGCAGCGAACACCGGGGAGCTGTTTTTT; CDR3: CSVRRAANTGELFF
size: few; D: .; V: TRBV7-2; J: TRBJ1-6; DNA: TGTGCCAGCAGCCTTACTGAAGGTTCACCCCTCCACTTT; CDR3: CASSLTEGSPLHF
size: .; D: TRBD1; V: TRBV2; J: TRBJ1-2; DNA: TGTGCCAGCAGTACAGGGGTGGATGGCTACACCTTC; CDR3: CASSTGVDGYTF
size: .; D: .; V: TRBV11-2; J: TRBJ2-5; DNA: TGTGCCAGCAGCTTAGAGGTAGTCGGGGAGACCCAGTACTTC; CDR3: CASSLEVVGETQYF
size: .; D: TRBD2; V: TRBV27; J: TRBJ2-1; DNA: TGTGCCAGCAGTTTGTTAGCGGGGGGGCTGCGGGAGCAGTTCTTC; CDR3: CASSLLAGGLREQFF
size: .; D: TRBD2; V: TRBV5-6; J: TRBJ2-5; DNA: TGTGCCAGCAGCTTGGAGGGGACTAGCGGGTTCCAAGAGACCCAGTACTTC; CDR3: CASSLEGTSGFQETQYF
size: few; D: .; V: TRBV14; J: TRBJ2-3; DNA: TGTGCCAGCAGCCAAGGGCGGGTCACAGATACGCAGTATTTT; CDR3: CASSQGRVTDTQYF
size: .; D: .; V: TRBV29-1; J: TRBJ1-1; DNA: TGCAGCGCAAAGGCAGGGGCTGAGGGAGGCACTGAAGCTTTCTTT; CDR3: CSAKAGAEGGTEAFF
size: .; D: .; V: TRBV20-1; J: TRBJ2-2; DNA: TGCAGTGCTAGAGACACCGGGGAGCTGTTTTTT; CDR3: CSARDTGELFF
size: .; D: .; V: TRBV9; J: TRBJ2-7; DNA: TGTGCCAGCAGCGTAGGAATCGAAACCCCCGAGCAGTACTTC; CDR3: CASSVGIETPEQYF
size: .; D: .; V: TRBV2; J: TRBJ2-2; DNA: TGTGCCAGCGGAGCCGGGACACCGAACACCGGGGAGCTGTTTTTT; CDR3: CASGAGTPNTGELFF
size: .; D: .; V: TRBV10-3; J: TRBJ1-5; DNA: TGTGCCATCAGTGAGGGAACGGGCCAGCCCCAGCATTTT; CDR3: CAISEGTGQPQHF
size: once; D: .; V: TRBV29-1; J: TRBJ1-2; DNA: TGCAGCGTTGTAGTAAATTTGAACGAGGGCTACACCTTC; CDR3: CSVVVNLNEGYTF
size: few; D: TRBD2; V: TRBV9; J: TRBJ2-1; DNA: TGTGCCAGCAGCCCAATCCCGACTAGCGGGGGGGCGGATGAGCAGTTCTTC; CDR3: CASSPIPTSGGADEQFF